This TCR beta chain is drawn from a study of blood T cell repertoires in COVID-19. The wider study: COVID-19 samples collected from the United States, Italy and Spain covered acute and convalescent phases. Nucleic acid was either cDNA or gDNA, and it came from T cells, B-cell-depleted T cells, or PBMCs.

This CDR3 is built from 17 residues. The germline V gene has CDR1 LNHNV and CDR2 YYDKDF (reference sequence). Trimming cost V 0 bases and J 8 bases; bases outside gene matches: 12. The authors' processing: For nucleated cells, counts were estimated from reference gene primer amplification. Assay: immunoSEQ multiplex PCR; the TCRdb copy retains only in-frame clones and omits some. That table is the source of V, J and clone size, and D and trimming were worked out from the DNA. This repertoire shows about 26,000 clones, 80% to 95% found once; its top ten account for around 1.9%. The chain has TRBV15 and TRBJ2-1, with 8 bases fitting TRBD2. The receptor comes from a human donor in a cohort sampled during active COVID-19. The sample comprised peripheral blood. CDR3 in DNA: TGTGCCACCAGCAGAGATCTCACGGCGGGGGGTTTCGATGAGCAGTTCTTC. As protein: CATSRDLTAGGFDEQFF.